This T cell receptor beta chain was documented in a study of cytomegalovirus exposure and HLA in healthy donors. This clone was detected only once. The PCR was carried out with 60 Vbeta primers and 13 Jbeta primers. This table comes from immunoSEQ multiplex PCR, and its TCRdb copy is limited to in-frame clones, with some not included. The table includes 95,000 to 110,000 clones, 74% detected once. V shed 0 bases and J 0 bases; nucleotides not matched to a gene: 3. Per germline, CDR1 SNHLY and CDR2 FYNNEI. The CDR3 loop spans 19 amino acids. This receptor was identified in a woman aged 40 to 50 in good health and CMV-seropositive. The specimen sequenced was PBMCs. V usage is TRBV2 and J usage is TRBJ2-6; TRBD2 aligns across 12 bases. In DNA form, the CDR3 reads TGTGCCAGCAGTGAAGCGAGGACTAGCGGGGACTCTGGGGCCAACGTCCTGACTTTC. As protein: CASSEARTSGDSGANVLTF. Drawing the rest from reference TRBV2 and TRBJ2-6, the complete variable domain is EPEVTQTPSHQVTQMGQEVILRCVPISNHLYFYWYRQILGQKVEFLVSFYNNEISEKSEIFDDQFSVERPDGSNFTLKIRSTKLEDSAMYFCASSEARTSGDSGANVLTFGAGSRLTVL.